The 28 T cell receptor beta chains reported below all come from one sample, sequenced in a study of shared T cell receptors in the human thymus. TCRdb keeps only in-frame clones here, not all; method: immunoSEQ multiplex PCR. The sample has hundreds of thousands of clones, approximately 87% seen once. These records were also assigned to another study, of human thymus T cells.

Sequencing was carried out using thymocytes. These receptor sequences come from a boy in the first two years of life with a congenital heart defect.

The gene calls are TRBV2 and TRBJ2-7; TRBD1 aligns across 8 bases. Germline CDR1 is SNHLY and CDR2 is FYNNEI. Germline trimming cut 6 bases from V and 6 bases from J; bases unmatched to any gene: 7. This CDR3 spans 13 amino acids. The CDR3: CASRHRGYLEQYF. As DNA, the CDR3 is TGTGCCAGCAGGCACAGGGGGTACCTCGAGCAGTACTTC.

The V call is TRBV7-9, the J call TRBJ2-7; 8 positions match TRBD1. Losses at the gene ends were 5 bases for V and 1 base for J; bases not matched to a gene: 10. CDR3 length: 16 amino acids. Germline CDR1 is SEHNR and CDR2 is FQNEAQ (reference sequence). CDR3 protein: CASSPPGQGASYEQYF. CDR3 coding DNA: TGTGCCAGCAGCCCCCCCGGGCAGGGGGCTTCCTACGAGCAGTACTTC.

The chain joins TRBV7-2 to TRBJ1-1; TRBD1 aligns across 8 bases. V was pared by 5 bases and J by 0 bases, with 2 bases of the junction left unmatched. Looked up from germline, CDR1 is SGHTA and CDR2 is FQGNSA. The CDR3 consists of 14 residues. CDR3 sequence (DNA): TGTGCCAGCAGCCGGGACAGGATGAACACTGAAGCTTTCTTT. Encoded protein: CASSRDRMNTEAFF.

This clone was detected a few times. The V and J genes are TRBV5-5 and TRBJ2-7, with D unclear. V was clipped by 4 bases and J by 3 bases, with 5 bases between them. Per germline, CDR1 SGHKS and CDR2 YYEKEE (reference sequence). The CDR3 totals 11 residues. In DNA, the CDR3 is TGTGCCAGCAGCCACAACTACGAGCAGTACTTC. It codes for CASSHNYEQYF.

The table lists this clone with a count of one. This sequence joins TRBV14 and TRBJ1-2; 8 positions match TRBD1. This CDR3 is built from 17 residues. CDR1 and CDR2 from the germline V gene are SGHDN and FVKESK. V was pared by 1 base and J by 4 bases, with 11 bases of the junction left unmatched. CDR3 in amino acids: CASSQVPGQGGIYGYTF. As DNA, the CDR3 is TGTGCCAGCAGCCAAGTCCCAGGACAGGGAGGGATCTATGGCTACACCTTC.

This clone was detected once. The chain employs TRBV23-1 and TRBJ1-2; the D gene is possibly TRBD1 (6 bases). TRBV23-1 is recorded as an ORF, its role being uncertain. CDR3 length equals 13 residues. The V end lost 6 bases, the J end lost 4 bases, and 12 bases lay between the germline ends. The CDR3, as DNA: TGCGCCAGCAGCCTGGGACACACCTATGGCTACACCTTC. Amino acid sequence: CASSLGHTYGYTF.

The chain couples TRBV7-9 to TRBJ2-5; 7 bases agree with TRBD2. Per germline, CDR1 SEHNR and CDR2 FQNEAQ (reference sequence). The CDR3 loop spans 15 amino acids. V lost 1 base, J lost 1 base, and 3 bases stayed unmatched. In DNA, the CDR3 is TGTGCCAGCAGCTTAGGGGGGACTACCCAAGAGACCCAGTACTTC. Amino acids: CASSLGGTTQETQYF.

This clone turned up a few times. The CDR3 is CASSVTGRVGTSPLHF. CDR3 in DNA: TGTGCCAGCAGCGTAACAGGGAGGGTCGGGACTTCACCCCTCCACTTT. The rearrangement links TRBV5-5 to TRBJ1-6, with D perhaps TRBD1 (6 bases). The germline V and J ends were trimmed by 4 bases and 9 bases, with 20 bases remaining between them. The CDR3 is 16 residues long. The germline gives CDR1 SGHKS, CDR2 YYEKEE (reference sequence).

This rearrangement joins TRBV28 to TRBJ1-2; TRBD1 agrees at 8 bases. The CDR3 has 14 residues. Germline CDR1 reads MDHEN; CDR2 reads SYDVKM. The ends lost 7 bases at V and 4 bases at J; junction bases unmatched: 8. This CDR3 is CASTTPGTGYGYTF. Here the CDR3 DNA reads TGTGCCAGCACAACCCCCGGGACAGGCTATGGCTACACCTTC.

The chain recombines TRBV27 with TRBJ1-5; TRBD1 might be the D (6 bases). There are 15 residues in the CDR3. Per germline, CDR1 MNHEY and CDR2 SMNVEV (reference sequence). The V gene lost 5 bases and the J gene lost 6 bases, with 17 bases spanning the gap. CDR3 sequence (DNA): TGTGCCAGCAGTCACCTGACAGGTCCTGGTCAGCCCCAGCATTTT. It encodes CASSHLTGPGQPQHF.

This sequence joins TRBV4-1 and TRBJ2-1; D might be TRBD1 (5 bases). Trimming removed 4 bases at V and 3 bases at J, with 13 bases between. Germline V lookup: CDR1 MGHRA, CDR2 YSYEKL. The CDR3 covers 15 residues. CDR3 bases: TGCGCCAGCAGCCGCGACCGCGACAGCTACAATGAGCAGTTCTTC. Translated, it gives CASSRDRDSYNEQFF.

This chain links TRBV30 with TRBJ2-7, with D maybe TRBD2 (6 bases). CDR3 length: 15 residues. Trimming pared 2 bases from V and 4 bases from J, leaving 18 bases between. The germline CDR1 and CDR2 sequences are GTSNPN and SVGIG (reference sequence). CDR3 sequence: CAWSFPRLGSYEQYF. CDR3 bases: TGTGCCTGGAGTTTCCCACGACTAGGTTCTTACGAGCAGTACTTC. Variable domain in full (rest from reference TRBV30 and TRBJ2-7): SQTIHQWPATLVQPVGSPLSLECTVEGTSNPNLYWYRQAAGRGLQLLFYSVGIGQISSEVPQNLSASRPQDRQFILSSKKLLLSDSGFYLCAWSFPRLGSYEQYFGPGTRLTVT.

This clone came up a few times. The chain combines TRBV19 with TRBJ1-5; 9 nucleotides match TRBD1. Germline values: CDR1 LNHDA, CDR2 SQIVND (reference sequence). J gave up 2 bases and V 3 bases, and 14 bases lay outside the gene matches. CDR3 size: 19 residues. CDR3 sequence (DNA): TGTGCCAGTAGTATCGCCGGGACAGGGAGCGGGTATGGCAATCAGCCCCAGCATTTT. It codes for CASSIAGTGSGYGNQPQHF.

The V call is TRBV29-1, the J call TRBJ2-5; D perhaps matches TRBD2 (5 bases). This CDR3 contains 14 residues. Germline loops: CDR1 SQVTM, CDR2 ANQGSEA. Trimming left V 3 bases short and J 3 bases short, with 14 bases between. The CDR3 region has the DNA TGCAGCGTTGACCCGGAGGTGGGTGAAGAGACCCAGTACTTC. Translated: CSVDPEVGEETQYF.

The chain recombines TRBV4-1 with TRBJ1-5; a weak D match, TRBD1 (5 bases). Trimming took 0 bases from V and 0 from J, leaving 9 bases between them. The germline gives CDR1 MGHRA, CDR2 YSYEKL. The CDR3 is 16 amino acids. CDR3: CASSQECGASNQPQHF. CDR3 bases: TGCGCCAGCAGCCAAGAATGCGGGGCTAGCAATCAGCCCCAGCATTTT.

The V gene is TRBV18, the J gene TRBJ1-1; weak D call: TRBD1 (5 bases). The CDR3 totals 20 residues. Germline-derived CDR1 and CDR2 are KGHSH and LQKENI. Between the trimmed V and J ends, which lost 6 bases and 6 bases, there was a span of 35 bases. The CDR3 DNA is TGTGCCAGCTCCCGACAGTCGTATATTCCGGGCTATCCTCGGGTCGCTGAAGCTTTCTTT. Translating gives CASSRQSYIPGYPRVAEAFF.

The genes are TRBV28 and TRBJ2-3, with 7 positions matching TRBD1. Germline V lookup: CDR1 MDHEN, CDR2 SYDVKM. The CDR3 sequence is 15 residues long. V lost 6 bases, J lost 2 bases, and 8 bases stayed unmatched. The CDR3, as DNA: TGTGCCAGCAGGGTCCAGGGGGTTCACACAGATACGCAGTATTTT. Amino acid sequence: CASRVQGVHTDTQYF.

This clone was seen just once. V gene TRBV6-1 combines with J gene TRBJ2-1; 11 nucleotides match TRBD2. V shed 6 bases, J shed 6 bases, and the junction held 4 bases outside the gene matches. The CDR3 consists of 14 residues. Germline V gene data show CDR1 as MNHNS and CDR2 as SASEGT. The CDR3 sequence: CASRLAGGRNEQFF. In DNA form, the CDR3 reads TGTGCCAGCAGGTTAGCGGGGGGGCGCAATGAGCAGTTCTTC.

V and J are TRBV7-2 and TRBJ2-7; the D is unclear. The CDR3 loop spans 11 amino acids. The V end lost 4 bases, the J end lost 6 bases, and 7 bases lay between the germline ends. Germline V gene lookup returns CDR1 SGHTA and CDR2 FQGNSA. The chain's CDR3 is CASSSSGEQYF. DNA for the CDR3: TGTGCCAGCAGCTCCTCCGGCGAGCAGTACTTC.

This chain joins TRBV5-1 and TRBJ1-6; a weak D match, TRBD1 (6 bases). CDR3 size: 17 residues. The ends were cut back, 1 base at V and 0 bases at J, with 11 bases in the middle. In germline, CDR1 is SGHRS, CDR2 YFSETQ. CDR3 coding DNA: TGCGCCAGCAGCTTGACAGGGTTTAGCTCCTATAATTCACCCCTCCACTTT. The encoded protein is CASSLTGFSSYNSPLHF.

The chain employs TRBV7-2 and TRBJ1-3, with a possible D match to TRBD1 (5 bases). Germline assignment: CDR1 SGHTA and CDR2 FQGNSA. CDR3 length: 14 amino acids. Between the trimmed V and J ends, which lost 1 base and 4 bases, there was a span of 8 bases. The CDR3 protein is CASSLVGPGNTIYF. The CDR3 DNA is TGTGCCAGCAGCTTAGTGGGGCCGGGAAACACCATATATTTT.

This chain joins TRBV9 and TRBJ2-3; D may be TRBD2 (6 bases). Trimming cost V 3 bases and J 4 bases, with 18 bases left between them. The CDR3 has 16 residues. Looked up from germline, CDR1 is SGDLS and CDR2 is YYNGEE. The DNA for the CDR3 is TGTGCCAGCAGCGCCCCGGGACTCCTAAGCGCAGATACGCAGTATTTT. It is translated as CASSAPGLLSADTQYF.

The chain carries TRBV2 and TRBJ1-1, with D perhaps matching TRBD1 (6 bases). CDR1 SNHLY and CDR2 FYNNEI come from the germline V gene. This CDR3 has 12 residues. V gave up 7 bases and J gave up 9 bases, with 15 bases separating them. CDR3: CASNLAGGQAFF. The CDR3 DNA is TGTGCCAGCAACCTCGCGGGGGGGCAAGCTTTCTTT.

The gene calls are TRBV27 and TRBJ1-5; D might be TRBD1 (6 bases). Germline V gene lookup returns CDR1 MNHEY and CDR2 SMNVEV (reference sequence). The CDR3 is 18 amino acids. Trimming stripped 2 bases from V and 0 bases from J, with 17 bases between. DNA of the CDR3: TGTGCCAGCAGTTTAGGGAAGGGGCAGGGGATTAGCAATCAGCCCCAGCATTTT. Its translation is CASSLGKGQGISNQPQHF.

The V call is TRBV28, the J call TRBJ1-4, with 7 bases lining up with TRBD1. CDR1 MDHEN and CDR2 SYDVKM come from the germline V gene. The CDR3 consists of 14 residues. J was trimmed by 7 bases and V by 2 bases; bases with no gene match: 4. CDR3: CASSLKGAREKLFF. DNA of the CDR3: TGTGCCAGCAGTTTAAAGGGGGCGCGTGAAAAACTGTTTTTT.

The gene calls are TRBV1 and TRBJ2-5; whether TRBD1, the table's D call, matches the DNA was not checked. TRBV1 is classified as a pseudogene. CDR3 length equals 15 residues. The CDR3 spells CTSSLRDRGLKTQYF. The CDR3 DNA reads TGCACCAGCAGCCTCCGGGACAGGGGGCTGAAGACCCAGTACTTC.

The J gene is TRBJ2-7, the V gene TRBV27; possibly TRBD1 for D (6 bases). With 5 bases removed from V and 6 bases from J, the gap between germline ends came to 14 bases. The CDR3 loop spans 13 amino acids. CDR1 and CDR2 from the germline V gene are MNHEY and SMNVEV (reference sequence). CDR3 DNA: TGTGCCAGCAGTCCCCCTGGGGGCGGCGAGCAGTACTTC. It translates to CASSPPGGGEQYF.

The CDR3 nucleotides read TGTGCCAGCAGTCCTTCGGGTTGGGTCCACAATGAGCAGTTCTTC. This sequence encodes CASSPSGWVHNEQFF. This chain connects TRBV27 to TRBJ2-1; D ambiguous. Germline lookup yields CDR1 MNHEY and CDR2 SMNVEV (reference sequence). CDR3 size: 15 residues. With 5 bases removed from V and 5 bases from J, the gap between germline ends came to 16 bases.